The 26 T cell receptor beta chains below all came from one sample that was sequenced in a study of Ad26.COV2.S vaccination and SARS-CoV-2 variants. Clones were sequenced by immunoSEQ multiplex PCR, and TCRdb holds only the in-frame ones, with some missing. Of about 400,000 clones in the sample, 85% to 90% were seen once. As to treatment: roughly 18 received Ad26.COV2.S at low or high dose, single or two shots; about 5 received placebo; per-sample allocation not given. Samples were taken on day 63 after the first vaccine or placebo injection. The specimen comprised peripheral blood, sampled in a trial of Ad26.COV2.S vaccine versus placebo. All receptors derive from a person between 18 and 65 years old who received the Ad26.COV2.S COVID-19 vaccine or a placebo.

DNA for the CDR3: TGCGCCAGCAGCTCTCCGATAGCGGCCTTTAGAGGTGAGCAGTTCTTC. Its translation: CASSSPIAAFRGEQFF. The chain carries TRBV5-1 and TRBJ2-1; D may be TRBD2 (6 bases). The CDR3 covers 16 residues. The germline gives CDR1 SGHRS, CDR2 YFSETQ. The V end was cut by 3 bases, the J end by 9 bases, with 22 bases between.

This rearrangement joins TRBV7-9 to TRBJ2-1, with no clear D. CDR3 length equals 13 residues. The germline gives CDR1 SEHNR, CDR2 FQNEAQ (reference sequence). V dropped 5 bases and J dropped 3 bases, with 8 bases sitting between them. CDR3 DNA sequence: TGTGCCAGCAGCAAGACTGTCTACAATGAGCAGTTCTTC. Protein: CASSKTVYNEQFF.

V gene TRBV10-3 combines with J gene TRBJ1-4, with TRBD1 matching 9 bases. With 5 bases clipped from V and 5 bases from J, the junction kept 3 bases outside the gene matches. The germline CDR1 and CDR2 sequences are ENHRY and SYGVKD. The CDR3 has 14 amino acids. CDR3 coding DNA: TGTGCCATCAGTCCGGGACAGGGAAATGAAAAACTGTTTTTT. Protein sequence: CAISPGQGNEKLFF.

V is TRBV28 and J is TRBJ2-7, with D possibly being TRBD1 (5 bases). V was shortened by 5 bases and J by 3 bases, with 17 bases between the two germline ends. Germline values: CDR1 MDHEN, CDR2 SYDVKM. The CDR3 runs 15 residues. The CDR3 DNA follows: TGTGCCAGCAGTAAGGGCAGGGTCGGTAACTACGAGCAGTACTTC. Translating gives CASSKGRVGNYEQYF.

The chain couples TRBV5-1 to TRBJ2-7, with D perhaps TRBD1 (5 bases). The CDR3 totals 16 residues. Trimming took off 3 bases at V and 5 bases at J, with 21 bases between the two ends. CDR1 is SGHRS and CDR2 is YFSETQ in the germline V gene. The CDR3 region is CASSSPIQPTDHEQYF. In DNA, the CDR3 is TGCGCCAGCAGCTCGCCAATTCAACCGACAGACCACGAGCAGTACTTC.

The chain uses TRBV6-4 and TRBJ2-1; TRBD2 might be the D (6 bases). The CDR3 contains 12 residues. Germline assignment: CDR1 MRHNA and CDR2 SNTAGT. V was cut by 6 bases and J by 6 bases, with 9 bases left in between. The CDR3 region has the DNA TGTGCCAGCAGCCCCGGGGGCAATGAGCAGTTCTTC. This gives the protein CASSPGGNEQFF.

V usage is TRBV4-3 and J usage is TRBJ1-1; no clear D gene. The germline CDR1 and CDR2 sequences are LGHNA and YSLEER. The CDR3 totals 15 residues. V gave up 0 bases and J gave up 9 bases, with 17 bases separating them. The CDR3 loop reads CASSQDRVGPAKAFF. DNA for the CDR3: TGCGCCAGCAGCCAAGATCGGGTTGGACCGGCTAAAGCTTTCTTT.

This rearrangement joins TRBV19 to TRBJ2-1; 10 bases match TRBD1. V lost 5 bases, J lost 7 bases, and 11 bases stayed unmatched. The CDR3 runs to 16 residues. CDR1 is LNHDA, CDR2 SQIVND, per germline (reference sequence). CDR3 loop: CASSLTGGRGYNEQFF. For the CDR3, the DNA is TGTGCCAGTAGTTTGACAGGGGGCAGGGGGTATAATGAGCAGTTCTTC.

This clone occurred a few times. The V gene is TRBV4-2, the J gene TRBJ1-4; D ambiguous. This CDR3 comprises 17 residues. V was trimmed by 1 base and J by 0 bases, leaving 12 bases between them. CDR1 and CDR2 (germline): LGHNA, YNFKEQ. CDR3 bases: TGTGCCAGCAGCCAAGTAAGCAGCTACGCAACTAATGAAAAACTGTTTTTT. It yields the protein CASSQVSSYATNEKLFF.

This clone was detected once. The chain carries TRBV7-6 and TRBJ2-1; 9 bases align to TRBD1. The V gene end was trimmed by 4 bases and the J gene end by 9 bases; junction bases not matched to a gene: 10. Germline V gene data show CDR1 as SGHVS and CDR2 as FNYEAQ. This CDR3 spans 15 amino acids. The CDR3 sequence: CASSWTLTGGGEQFF. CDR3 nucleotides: TGTGCCAGCAGCTGGACTTTAACAGGGGGCGGTGAGCAGTTCTTC.

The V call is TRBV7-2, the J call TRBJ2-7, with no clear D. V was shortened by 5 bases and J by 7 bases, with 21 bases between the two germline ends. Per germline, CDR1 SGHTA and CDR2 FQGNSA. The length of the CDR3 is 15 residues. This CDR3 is CASSNPRTPGDEQYF. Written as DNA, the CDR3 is TGTGCCAGCAGCAACCCCCGGACCCCGGGTGATGAGCAGTACTTC.

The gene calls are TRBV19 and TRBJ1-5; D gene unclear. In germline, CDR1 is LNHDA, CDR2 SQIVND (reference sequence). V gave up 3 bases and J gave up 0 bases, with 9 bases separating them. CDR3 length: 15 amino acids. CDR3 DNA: TGTGCCAGTAGTATTATGGGGTATAGCAATCAGCCCCAGCATTTT. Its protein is CASSIMGYSNQPQHF.

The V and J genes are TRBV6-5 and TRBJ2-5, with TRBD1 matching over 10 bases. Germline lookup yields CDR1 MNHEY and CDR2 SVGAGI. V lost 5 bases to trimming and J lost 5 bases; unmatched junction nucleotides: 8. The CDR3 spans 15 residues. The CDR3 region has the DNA TGTGCCAGCAGTACAGGACAGGGGGAAAGGGAGACCCAGTACTTC. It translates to CASSTGQGERETQYF.

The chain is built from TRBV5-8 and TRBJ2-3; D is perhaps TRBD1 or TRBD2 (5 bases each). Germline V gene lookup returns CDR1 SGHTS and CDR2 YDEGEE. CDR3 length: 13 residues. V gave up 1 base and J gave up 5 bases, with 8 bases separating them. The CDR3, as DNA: TGTGCCAGCAGCTTGAGTGGGGGAGATACGCAGTATTTT. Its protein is CASSLSGGDTQYF.

The DNA for the CDR3 is TGTGCCAGCTCACCACGAATGACAGGATATTCTAGCACAGATACGCAGTATTTT. Protein: CASSPRMTGYSSTDTQYF. J is TRBJ2-3 and V is TRBV18; tentative D call: TRBD1 (6 bases). CDR3 size: 18 residues. From germline, CDR1 is KGHSH and CDR2 LQKENI. Trimming cost V 1 base and J 0 bases, with 17 bases left between them.

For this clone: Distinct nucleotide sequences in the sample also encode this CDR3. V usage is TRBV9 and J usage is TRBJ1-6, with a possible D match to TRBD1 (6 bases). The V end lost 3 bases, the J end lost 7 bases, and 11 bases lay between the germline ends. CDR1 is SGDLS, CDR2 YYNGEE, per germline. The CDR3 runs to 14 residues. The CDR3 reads CASSAGQSNSPLHF. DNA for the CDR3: TGTGCCAGCAGCGCCGGACAGAGCAATTCACCCCTCCACTTT.

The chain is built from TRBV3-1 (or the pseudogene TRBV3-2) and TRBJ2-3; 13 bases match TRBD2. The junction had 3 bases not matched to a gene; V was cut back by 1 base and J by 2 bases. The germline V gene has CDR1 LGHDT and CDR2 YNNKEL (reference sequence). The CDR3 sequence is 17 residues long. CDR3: CASSQGTSGGNTDTQYF. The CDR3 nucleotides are TGTGCCAGCAGCCAAGGGACTAGCGGGGGTAACACAGATACGCAGTATTTT.

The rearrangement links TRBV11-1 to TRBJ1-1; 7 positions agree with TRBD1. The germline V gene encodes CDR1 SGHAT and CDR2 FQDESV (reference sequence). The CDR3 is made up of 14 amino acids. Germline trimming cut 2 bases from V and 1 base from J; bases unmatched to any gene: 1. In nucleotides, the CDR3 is TGTGCCAGCAGCTTAAGGGGGCCGAACACTGAAGCTTTCTTT. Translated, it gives CASSLRGPNTEAFF.

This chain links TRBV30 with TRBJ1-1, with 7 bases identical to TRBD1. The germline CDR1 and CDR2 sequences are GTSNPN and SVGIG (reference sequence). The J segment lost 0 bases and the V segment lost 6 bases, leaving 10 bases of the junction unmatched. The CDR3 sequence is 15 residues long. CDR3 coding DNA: TGTGCCTGCATGCCTACGACAGGGCTGAACACTGAAGCTTTCTTT. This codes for CACMPTTGLNTEAFF. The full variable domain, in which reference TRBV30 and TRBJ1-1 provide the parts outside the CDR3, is SQTIHQWPATLVQPVGSPLSLECTVEGTSNPNLYWYRQAAGRGLQLLFYSVGIGQISSEVPQNLSASRPQDRQFILSSKKLLLSDSGFYLCACMPTTGLNTEAFFGQGTRLTVV.

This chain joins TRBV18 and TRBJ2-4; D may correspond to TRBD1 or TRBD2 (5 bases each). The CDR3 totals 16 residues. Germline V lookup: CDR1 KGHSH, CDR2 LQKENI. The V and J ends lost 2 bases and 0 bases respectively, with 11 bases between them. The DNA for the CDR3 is TGTGCCAGCTCACCAGGGACGGGTCTAGCCAAAAACATTCAGTACTTC. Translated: CASSPGTGLAKNIQYF.

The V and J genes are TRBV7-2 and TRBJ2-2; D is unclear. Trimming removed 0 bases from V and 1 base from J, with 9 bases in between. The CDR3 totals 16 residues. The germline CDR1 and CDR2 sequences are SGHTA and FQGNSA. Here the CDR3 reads CASSLARPQNTGELFF. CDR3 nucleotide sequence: TGTGCCAGCAGCTTAGCTCGGCCCCAGAACACCGGGGAGCTGTTTTTT.

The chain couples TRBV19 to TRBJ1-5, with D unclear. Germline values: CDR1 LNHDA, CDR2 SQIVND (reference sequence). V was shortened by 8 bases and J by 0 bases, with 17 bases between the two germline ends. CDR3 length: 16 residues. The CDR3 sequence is CASHASSSYSNQPQHF. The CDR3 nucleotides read TGTGCCAGTCACGCCAGCTCCTCTTATAGCAATCAGCCCCAGCATTTT. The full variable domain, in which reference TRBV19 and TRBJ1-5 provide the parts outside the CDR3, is DGGITQSPKYLFRKEGQNVTLSCEQNLNHDAMYWYRQDPGQGLRLIYYSQIVNDFQKGDIAEGYSVSREKKESFPLTVTSAQKNPTAFYLCASHASSSYSNQPQHFGDGTRLSIL.

CDR3 in amino acids: CASRQAGTYNEQFF. The DNA of the CDR3 is TGTGCCAGCAGGCAAGCGGGCACCTACAATGAGCAGTTCTTC. The V and J genes are TRBV6-5 and TRBJ2-1; D is possibly TRBD2 (6 bases). Germline V gene lookup returns CDR1 MNHEY and CDR2 SVGAGI. The CDR3 is 14 residues long. Deletions cut 6 bases from V and 2 bases from J, with 11 bases between.

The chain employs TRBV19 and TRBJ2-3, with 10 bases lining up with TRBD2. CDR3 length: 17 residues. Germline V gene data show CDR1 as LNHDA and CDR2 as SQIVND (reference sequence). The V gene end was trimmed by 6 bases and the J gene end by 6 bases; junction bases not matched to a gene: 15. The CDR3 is CASRQRTSGRAGDTQYF. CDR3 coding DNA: TGTGCCAGTAGGCAAAGGACTAGCGGCCGAGCAGGGGATACGCAGTATTTT.

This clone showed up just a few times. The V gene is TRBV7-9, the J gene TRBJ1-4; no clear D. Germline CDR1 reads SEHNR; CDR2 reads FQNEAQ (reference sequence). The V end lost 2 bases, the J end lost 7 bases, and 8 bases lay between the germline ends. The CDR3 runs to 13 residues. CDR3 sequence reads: CASSLLEGEKLFF. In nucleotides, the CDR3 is TGTGCCAGCAGCTTATTGGAGGGTGAAAAACTGTTTTTT.

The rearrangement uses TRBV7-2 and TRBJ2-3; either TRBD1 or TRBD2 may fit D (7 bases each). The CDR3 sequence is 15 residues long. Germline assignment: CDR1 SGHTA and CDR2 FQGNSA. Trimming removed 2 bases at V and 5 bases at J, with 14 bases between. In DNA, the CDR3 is TGTGCCAGCAGCTTATATCCAGGGGGGGGAGATACGCAGTATTTT. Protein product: CASSLYPGGGDTQYF.